A single sample is the source of the 9 T cell receptor beta chains below, sequenced in a study of T cells in Graves' hyperthyroidism and ophthalmopathy. Template material for amplifying TCR beta CDR3 regions consisted of RNA transcripts. First-round RT-PCR targeting the TCR CDR3 was performed with the HTBI primer set. Via MiXCR, TCRdb re-called the multiplex PCR reads, giving one row per CDR3 protein. The sample consists of about 330,000 distinct CDR3 sequences, about an eighth of them appearing once. The material sequenced was blood. These receptors were collected from a woman in her 40s with Graves' ophthalmopathy.

This clonotype showed up many times. The chain is built from TRBV19 and TRBJ1-2; 7 bases are shared with TRBD1. In germline, CDR1 is LNHDA, CDR2 SQIVND (reference sequence). J was trimmed by 7 bases and V by 3 bases; bases with no gene match: 8. The CDR3 extends over 14 amino acids. CDR3 bases: TGTGCCAGTAGTATTGACTGGGGGACAGTTGGCTACACCTTC. As protein: CASSIDWGTVGYTF.

There are a few counts of this clonotype. One end of the junction does not line up with germline, which may come from a read error. This chain joins TRBV20-1 and TRBJ2-7, with D perhaps matching TRBD2 (7 bases). CDR3 length equals 11 residues. Germline CDR1 DFQATT, CDR2 SNEGSKA (reference sequence). CDR3 amino acids: CGARGGAEQYF. The CDR3 nucleotides read TGCGGTGCTAGAGGGGGGGCCGAGCAGTACTTC.

This clonotype has a count of ten or more. The chain links TRBV6-1 to TRBJ2-3; 9 nucleotides align to TRBD2. V shed 6 bases, J shed 3 bases, and the junction held 13 bases outside the gene matches. The CDR3 loop spans 17 amino acids. CDR1 and CDR2 (germline): MNHNS, SASEGT. CDR3 region: CASRTRGLAGWTDTQYF. The CDR3 region has the DNA TGTGCCAGCAGGACAAGGGGGCTAGCGGGATGGACAGATACGCAGTATTTT.

J is TRBJ2-2 and V is TRBV5-4, with 10 nucleotides matching TRBD1. This CDR3 region has 16 residues. The junction had 7 bases not matched to a gene; V was cut back by 4 bases and J by 4 bases. Germline CDR1 and CDR2: SGHNT and YYREEE (reference sequence). The CDR3: CASSETGGLRTGELFF. The CDR3 DNA is TGTGCCAGCAGCGAGACAGGGGGCCTGCGCACCGGGGAGCTGTTTTTT.

A few counts support this clonotype. The rearrangement joins TRBV14 to TRBJ2-2; no clear D. Deletions cut 1 base from V and 7 bases from J, with 7 bases between. Germline loops: CDR1 SGHDN, CDR2 FVKESK. This CDR3 has 13 residues. CDR3 sequence: CASSQVLGGELFF. CDR3 in DNA: TGTGCCAGCAGCCAAGTTCTCGGCGGGGAGCTGTTTTTT.

This clonotype was detected ten times or more. The gene calls are TRBV7-2 and TRBJ2-1; 14 bases fit TRBD2. Trimming took 4 bases from V and 9 from J; bases not matched to a gene: 17. This CDR3 is 19 amino acids long. Germline CDR1 SGHTA, CDR2 FQGNSA. CDR3 coding DNA: TGTGCCAGCAGCTCCCGCGCCCGTAGACTAGCGGGGGGGGGTGGTGAGCAGTTCTTC. Its protein product is CASSSRARRLAGGGGEQFF.

The chain links TRBV5-1 to TRBJ1-1, with 11 bases matching TRBD1. This CDR3 region has 16 residues. Germline CDR1 reads SGHRS; CDR2 reads YFSETQ. Unmatched junction bases numbered 9, after V lost 4 bases and J lost 4 bases. Written as DNA, the CDR3 is TGCGCCAGCAGCGCAAGATCCGGGACAGGGGGCACTGAAGCTTTCTTT. Protein product: CASSARSGTGGTEAFF.

This clonotype was detected ten times or more. This sequence joins TRBV2 and TRBJ2-1; 8 positions match TRBD2. The CDR3 extends over 13 amino acids. Losses at the gene ends were 5 bases for V and 8 bases for J; bases not matched to a gene: 5. Germline lookup yields CDR1 SNHLY and CDR2 FYNNEI. In DNA, the CDR3 is TGTGCCAGCAGTATCGGGGGGGCGGATGAGCAGTTCTTC. It translates to CASSIGGADEQFF.

CDR3: CASSPGGRKTEAFF. The CDR3 DNA reads as TGTGCCAGCAGCCCCGGGGGGCGAAAAACTGAAGCTTTCTTT. The gene calls are TRBV11-3 and TRBJ1-1, with D perhaps TRBD1 (6 bases). Trimming left V 5 bases short and J 5 bases short, with 15 bases between. The CDR3 is 14 amino acids. Germline CDR1 SGHNT, CDR2 YENEEA. Using reference TRBV11-3 and TRBJ1-1 for the parts outside the CDR3, the full variable domain is EAGVVQSPRYKIIEKKQPVAFWCNPISGHNTLYWYLQNLGQGPELLIRYENEEAVDDSQLPKDRFSAERLKGVDSTLKIQPAELGDSAVYLCASSPGGRKTEAFFGQGTRLTVV.